These 8 T cell receptor beta chains were all obtained from the same sample, sequenced in a study of blood T cell repertoires in COVID-19. Sequenced by immunoSEQ multiplex PCR; TCRdb stores in-frame clones only, minus some. Of 140,000 to 150,000 clones in the sample, around 89% are singletons; the top ten hold approximately 1.3%. Sample: PBMCs or T cells enriched from blood (not recorded which). These receptors all come from a woman aged 25-40 years with acute COVID-19.

This clone was seen a few times. V usage is TRBV27 and J usage is TRBJ1-2; 7 nucleotides match TRBD1. In germline, CDR1 is MNHEY, CDR2 SMNVEV (reference sequence). V shed 5 bases and J 8 bases; nucleotides not matched to a gene: 11. This CDR3 has 14 amino acids. The CDR3 bases are TGTGCCAGCAGTCTCCGGACAGGTCGAGAAGGCTACACCTTC. This gives the protein CASSLRTGREGYTF.

This clone has only a few counts. This chain uses TRBV5-1 with TRBJ2-5, with 9 bases that match TRBD1. Germline CDR1 and CDR2: SGHRS and YFSETQ. V trimming: 0 bases; J trimming: 2 bases; junction bases outside the gene matches: 2. The CDR3 sequence is 15 residues long. CDR3 bases: TGCGCCAGCAGCTTGGGGACAGGGGATCAAGAGACCCAGTACTTC. This translates into CASSLGTGDQETQYF.

This chain connects TRBV6-6 to TRBJ1-5; D uncertain. The germline CDR1 and CDR2 sequences are MNHNY and SVGAGI (reference sequence). The CDR3 covers 16 residues. Trimming shortened V by 5 bases and J by 1 base, and 15 bases separated the two germline ends. The CDR3 coding sequence is TGTGCCAGCAGTGTTCTTGGGCACTTGAGCAATCAGCCCCAGCATTTT. Residues: CASSVLGHLSNQPQHF.

The chain has TRBV27 and TRBJ1-2, with D unresolved. The V gene's germline CDR1 is MNHEY and CDR2 SMNVEV (reference sequence). Trimming shortened V by 7 bases and J by 8 bases, and 17 bases separated the two germline ends. The CDR3 covers 13 residues. CDR3 amino acids: CASTSRTREGYTF. The CDR3 bases are TGTGCCAGCACGTCGAGGACCCGGGAGGGCTACACCTTC.

This clone appeared once. CDR3 in amino acids: CASSLSVNSGTDTQYF. In DNA, the CDR3 is TGTGCCAGCAGTTTATCGGTAAATAGCGGCACAGATACGCAGTATTTT. The gene calls are TRBV27 and TRBJ2-3, with D perhaps matching TRBD2 (5 bases). V gave up 0 bases and J gave up 1 base, with 11 bases separating them. Germline CDR1 reads MNHEY; CDR2 reads SMNVEV (reference sequence). The CDR3 consists of 16 residues.

The V call is TRBV7-3, the J call TRBJ2-1; 13 nucleotides match TRBD2. The germline V gene encodes CDR1 SGHTA and CDR2 FQGTGA. The CDR3 is 15 residues long. The ends lost 5 bases at V and 8 bases at J; junction bases unmatched: 6. The DNA of the CDR3 is TGTGCCAGCAGCCCCGGACTAGCGGGAGTCGATGAGCAGTTCTTC. As protein: CASSPGLAGVDEQFF.

The chain couples TRBV30 to TRBJ1-6; 7 bases line up with TRBD1. Germline values: CDR1 GTSNPN, CDR2 SVGIG (reference sequence). V lost 4 bases, J lost 9 bases, and 6 bases stayed unmatched. This CDR3 region has 13 residues. The CDR3 nucleotides are TGTGCCTGGACACGACAGGGCGGTTCACCCCTCCACTTT. Protein product: CAWTRQGGSPLHF.

The rearrangement links TRBV7-2 to TRBJ1-2; D perhaps matches TRBD1 (6 bases). The CDR3 runs to 14 residues. The germline V gene encodes CDR1 SGHTA and CDR2 FQGNSA. Trimming took 5 bases from V and 7 from J, leaving 17 bases between them. The CDR3 region has the DNA TGTGCCAGCAGCCCGCAAACCTCAGGGGTTGGCTACACCTTC. Protein: CASSPQTSGVGYTF.